The 30 T cell receptor beta chains reported below all come from one sample, sequenced in a study of blood T cells in healthy people across ages. Primers used in a second PCR of about 7 to 12 cycles were a sample-barcoded 5' primer and a J-beta primer mix. MiXCR, run by TCRdb on the 5' RACE reads, gives a single entry per CDR3 protein. The data hold 1.5 million to 1.8 million distinct CDR3 sequences, with 35% to 45% observed a single time. The specimen was blood. The receptors were sampled from a woman younger than 35 in good health.

This rearrangement joins TRBV20-1 to TRBJ2-7; TRBD1 aligns across 8 bases. The length of the CDR3 is 15 residues. Germline lookup yields CDR1 DFQATT and CDR2 SNEGSKA (reference sequence). V lost 3 bases and J lost 2; bases outside the gene matches: 9. Here the CDR3 reads CSARVTGALTYEQYF. CDR3 DNA: TGCAGTGCTAGGGTGACAGGGGCCCTAACCTACGAGCAGTACTTC.

This clonotype was observed a single time. This chain links TRBV9 with TRBJ2-5, with D tentatively TRBD1 (5 bases). The CDR3 sequence is 14 residues long. Germline loops: CDR1 SGDLS, CDR2 YYNGEE. Deletions cut 3 bases from V and 4 bases from J, with 13 bases between. The CDR3 DNA is TGTGCCAGCAGCGCTAGAATTGACAGAGAGACCCAGTACTTC. This gives the protein CASSARIDRETQYF.

Comments on this clonotype: A read error may account for a junction end that differs from germline. CDR3 in amino acids: CARSGLAGPTGELFF. The CDR3 bases are TGTGCCAGAAGCGGGCTAGCGGGCCCCACCGGGGAGCTGTTTTTT. J is TRBJ2-2 and V is TRBV9; 8 bases agree with TRBD2. Germline CDR1 and CDR2: SGDLS and YYNGEE. The CDR3 length is 15 residues. Full variable domain (rest looked up from reference TRBV9 and TRBJ2-2): DSGVTQTPKHLITATGQRVTLRCSPRSGDLSVYWYQQSLDQGLQFLIQYYNGEERAKGNILERFSAQQFPDLHSELNLSSLELGDSALYFCARSGLAGPTGELFFGEGSRLTVL.

The rearrangement links TRBV4-3 to TRBJ2-5, with a possible D match to TRBD1 (5 bases). Germline values: CDR1 LGHNA, CDR2 YSLEER. This CDR3 contains 13 residues. V dropped 2 bases and J dropped 8 bases, with 12 bases sitting between them. CDR3 DNA sequence: TGCGCCAGCAGCCAAACCAGGGCAAGAACCCAGTACTTC. This codes for CASSQTRARTQYF.

The CDR3 region has the DNA TGTGCCAGCAGCTTATACCAGAGCTTTGGCCCTAGCACAGATACGCAGTATTTT. It codes for CASSLYQSFGPSTDTQYF. This sequence joins TRBV11-2 and TRBJ2-3, with unresolved D. Germline V CDR1 and CDR2: SGHAT, FQNNGV. The CDR3 covers 18 residues. Between the trimmed V and J ends, which lost 2 bases and 0 bases, there was a span of 18 bases.

This clonotype appeared a few times. The chain couples TRBV6-2 or TRBV6-3 to TRBJ2-1; TRBD2 is a possible D gene (6 bases). CDR1 is MNHEY, CDR2 SVGEGT, per germline. V lost 8 bases and J lost 10, with 24 bases in between. The CDR3 runs to 15 residues. The DNA of the CDR3 is TGTGCCAGCGGGTCCCACGGGGCGGGGATGGGGGAGCAGTTCTTC. Translating gives CASGSHGAGMGEQFF.

This chain joins TRBV3-1 and TRBJ2-4, with D uncertain. The J call may be incorrect, as the DNA end agrees better with TRBJ2-7. CDR3 length: 13 amino acids. Germline CDR1 LGHDT, CDR2 YNNKEL (reference sequence). CDR3 in amino acids: CASSQGERYEQYF. The CDR3 coding sequence is TGTGCCAGCAGCCAAGGTGAGCGTTACGAGCAGTACTTC.

This clonotype has more than one count but fewer than ten. The chain links TRBV20-1 to TRBJ2-3, with 10 nucleotides matching TRBD1. Germline V gene data show CDR1 as DFQATT and CDR2 as SNEGSKA (reference sequence). The CDR3 extends over 13 amino acids. V shed 6 bases, J shed 2 bases, and the junction held 2 bases outside the gene matches. CDR3 nucleotides: TGCAGTGCCGACAGGGGGCTCACAGATACGCAGTATTTT. Translated, it gives CSADRGLTDTQYF.

DNA of the CDR3: TGCAGTGCTAGAACCACAGATCCTTATAATTCACCCCTCCACTTT. Residues: CSARTTDPYNSPLHF. J is TRBJ1-6 and V is TRBV20-1; no clear D. The V end was cut by 2 bases, the J end by 4 bases, with 12 bases between. Germline assignment: CDR1 DFQATT and CDR2 SNEGSKA (reference sequence). The CDR3 sequence is 15 residues long.

V is TRBV6-2 or TRBV6-3 and J is TRBJ2-4, with a possible D match to TRBD1 (5 bases). The CDR3 totals 16 residues. The germline V gene has CDR1 MNHEY and CDR2 SVGEGT. Trimming took off 0 bases at V and 13 bases at J, with 22 bases between the two ends. Here the CDR3 reads CASSYSSRQRTYGQYF. CDR3 bases: TGTGCCAGCAGTTACTCGAGTCGACAGCGTACCTACGGGCAGTACTTC.

V gene TRBV7-6 combines with J gene TRBJ1-3; 11 bases line up with TRBD1. Germline V lookup: CDR1 SGHVS, CDR2 FNYEAQ. The CDR3 length is 16 residues. With V trimmed by 5 bases and J by 4 bases, 7 bases remained unmatched. This CDR3 reads CASSGPGQGEGNTIYF. Written as DNA, the CDR3 is TGTGCCAGCAGCGGTCCGGGACAGGGGGAAGGAAACACCATATATTTT.

J is TRBJ2-7 and V is TRBV20-1, with TRBD2 matching over 12 bases. V gave up 5 bases and J gave up 0 bases; unmatched junction bases: 5. Germline CDR1 reads DFQATT; CDR2 reads SNEGSKA (reference sequence). The CDR3 extends over 15 amino acids. For the CDR3, the DNA is TGCAGTGCTTCTAGCGGGAGGGGTAGCTCCTACGAGCAGTACTTC. Protein product: CSASSGRGSSYEQYF.

This clonotype has only a few counts. The CDR3: CSVVLPLAIPYNEQYF. For the CDR3, the DNA is TGCAGCGTTGTGCTCCCCCTAGCGATACCCTACAATGAGCAGTACTTC. The chain uses TRBV29-1 and TRBJ2-7, with D possibly matching TRBD2 (6 bases). The CDR3 sequence is 16 residues long. The germline V and J ends were trimmed by 4 bases and 7 bases, with 26 bases remaining between them. Germline CDR1 reads SQVTM; CDR2 reads ANQGSEA.

This clonotype was counted a few times. V and J are TRBV7-2 and TRBJ2-1, with 7 nucleotides matching TRBD1. V was clipped by 6 bases and J by 3 bases; unmatched bases: 5. The CDR3 has 14 residues. CDR1 and CDR2 from the germline V gene are SGHTA and FQGNSA. In nucleotides, the CDR3 is TGTGCCAGCAGTCCGGGACAGTTCTACAATGAGCAGTTCTTC. It encodes CASSPGQFYNEQFF.

The chain is built from TRBV20-1 and TRBJ2-1; a weak D match, TRBD2 (6 bases). The germline V and J ends were trimmed by 3 bases and 12 bases, with 18 bases remaining between them. The CDR3 loop spans 13 amino acids. Germline CDR1 is DFQATT and CDR2 is SNEGSKA (reference sequence). CDR3 nucleotides: TGCAGTGCTAGCCAAGATAGCGGAAAAGGGCAGTTCTTC. It encodes CSASQDSGKGQFF.

The V call is TRBV20-1, the J call TRBJ2-1, with 7 nucleotides matching TRBD1. V trimming: 3 bases; J trimming: 3 bases; junction bases outside the gene matches: 8. The CDR3 loop spans 15 amino acids. Germline-derived CDR1 and CDR2 are DFQATT and SNEGSKA (reference sequence). The CDR3 region is CSASDGTASYNEQFF. CDR3 sequence (DNA): TGCAGTGCTAGCGACGGGACAGCGAGCTACAATGAGCAGTTCTTC.

This clonotype was seen more than once but under ten times. The genes are TRBV24-1 and TRBJ2-5; tentatively, D is TRBD2 (6 bases). This CDR3 has 16 amino acids. Looked up from germline, CDR1 is KGHDR and CDR2 is SFDVKD. With 6 bases removed from V and 2 bases from J, the gap between germline ends came to 18 bases. The CDR3 loop is CATSPPPRTKQETQYF. The DNA of the CDR3 is TGTGCCACCAGTCCCCCGCCCCGGACTAAACAAGAGACCCAGTACTTC.

The J gene is TRBJ2-1, the V gene TRBV7-9; D may match TRBD1 or TRBD2 (5 bases each). This CDR3 region has 13 residues. Germline CDR1 is SEHNR and CDR2 is FQNEAQ (reference sequence). V lost 3 bases, J lost 10 bases, and 13 bases lay in between. Here the CDR3 DNA reads TGTGCCAGCAGCTTTTTGGGGGACGGGGAGCAGTTCTTC. It translates to CASSFLGDGEQFF.

The chain joins TRBV29-1 to TRBJ2-5; the D gene is possibly TRBD1 (5 bases). This CDR3 contains 12 residues. Germline assignment: CDR1 SQVTM and CDR2 ANQGSEA. Trimming removed 8 bases at V and 5 bases at J, with 15 bases between. Here the CDR3 DNA reads TGCAGCCTCAGGGTCAGTCGGGAGACCCAGTACTTC. Translating it yields CSLRVSRETQYF.

The V gene is TRBV7-2, the J gene TRBJ2-7, with 14 bases aligning to TRBD2. Trimming cost V 4 bases and J 7 bases; bases outside gene matches: 9. The V gene's germline CDR1 is SGHTA and CDR2 FQGNSA. This CDR3 is 16 amino acids long. In nucleotides, the CDR3 is TGTGCCAGCAGCTCGCAACCGGGACTAGCGGGGGAGGAGCAGTACTTC. It specifies CASSSQPGLAGEEQYF.

This chain's CDR3 is CASSLSGRPLYGEQYF. For the CDR3, the DNA is TGTGCCAGCAGTTTATCGGGTAGACCCCTCTACGGCGAGCAGTACTTC. The chain combines TRBV27 with TRBJ2-5; D not certain. The end of the DNA aligns better with TRBJ2-7, so the J call may be wrong. In germline, CDR1 is MNHEY, CDR2 SMNVEV (reference sequence). CDR3 length: 16 residues.

The chain links TRBV20-1 to TRBJ2-1; no firm D call. Germline CDR1 DFQATT, CDR2 SNEGSKA (reference sequence). The CDR3 has 12 residues. V shed 6 bases and J shed 10 bases, with 16 bases lying between them. CDR3 loop: CSAAKPGYEQFF. Here the CDR3 DNA reads TGCAGTGCGGCCAAACCGGGCTACGAGCAGTTCTTC.

The chain uses TRBV18 and TRBJ2-5; 8 nucleotides line up with TRBD1. Germline V CDR1 and CDR2: KGHSH, LQKENI. This CDR3 has 15 residues. V lost 6 bases and J lost 5; bases outside the gene matches: 11. The CDR3 DNA sequence: TGTGCCAGCTCCCATGGACAGGGCTCGGTGGAGACCCAGTACTTC. As protein: CASSHGQGSVETQYF.

This clonotype was recorded a few times. The chain combines TRBV12-3 or TRBV12-4 with TRBJ2-1, with D maybe TRBD1 (6 bases). There are 15 residues in the CDR3. V lost 6 bases, J lost 4 bases, and 16 bases lay in between. CDR3 loop: CASRPTGFRYNEQFF. Here the CDR3 DNA reads TGTGCCAGCAGACCTACAGGGTTCCGGTACAATGAGCAGTTCTTC.

The chain has TRBV20-1 and TRBJ2-1, with a possible D match to TRBD1 (6 bases). CDR1 and CDR2 (germline): DFQATT, SNEGSKA (reference sequence). The CDR3 runs to 12 residues. V lost 6 bases to trimming and J lost 5 bases, with 11 bases between them. CDR3 coding DNA: TGCAGTGCCTCGGGACAAGACAATGAGCAGTTCTTC. Translating gives CSASGQDNEQFF.

This sequence joins TRBV6-6 and TRBJ2-5, with TRBD1 matching over 10 bases. TRBJ2-7 matches the DNA end more closely, so the J call is doubtful. The germline V gene encodes CDR1 MNHNY and CDR2 SVGAGI (reference sequence). The CDR3 runs 14 residues. This CDR3 is CASSATGGLNEQYF. As DNA, the CDR3 is TGTGCCAGCAGTGCGACAGGGGGCCTGAACGAGCAGTACTTC.

The chain carries TRBV30 and TRBJ1-4; no definite D call. CDR1 and CDR2 from the germline V gene are GTSNPN and SVGIG (reference sequence). The CDR3 is 14 amino acids. The ends were cut back, 0 bases at V and 8 bases at J, with 13 bases in the middle. The CDR3 DNA sequence: TGTGCCTGGAGTGTGGGAGGGTCTGCGGAAAAACTGTTTTTT. It specifies CAWSVGGSAEKLFF. Drawing the rest from reference TRBV30 and TRBJ1-4, the complete variable domain is SQTIHQWPATLVQPVGSPLSLECTVEGTSNPNLYWYRQAAGRGLQLLFYSVGIGQISSEVPQNLSASRPQDRQFILSSKKLLLSDSGFYLCAWSVGGSAEKLFFGSGTQLSVL.

This clonotype was seen more than once but under ten times. V gene TRBV4-3 combines with J gene TRBJ2-3, with a possible D match to TRBD2 (6 bases). This CDR3 has 17 residues. CDR1 is LGHNA, CDR2 YSLEER, per germline. Trimming removed 0 bases from V and 2 bases from J, with 15 bases in between. The chain's CDR3 is CASSQDQRAGNTDTQYF. The CDR3 nucleotides are TGCGCCAGCAGCCAAGATCAAAGGGCGGGGAACACAGATACGCAGTATTTT.

The chain carries TRBV29-1 and TRBJ2-3; D unresolved. The V gene's germline CDR1 is SQVTM and CDR2 ANQGSEA. V lost 6 bases and J 2 bases, leaving 15 bases between the germline ends. The CDR3 contains 14 residues. The CDR3 coding sequence is TGCAGCGTCCTTCCCAGTCTGTCCACAGATACGCAGTATTTT. It encodes CSVLPSLSTDTQYF.

Concerning this clonotype itself: One end of the junction does not line up with germline, which may come from a read error. The V call is TRBV4-2, the J call TRBJ2-5; 14 positions match TRBD2. Germline-derived CDR1 and CDR2 are LGHNA and YNFKEQ. This CDR3 is built from 16 residues. CDR3 nucleotide sequence: TGTGCCAGCAACCAAGATGGGACTAGCGGGAGCAATGAGCAGTACTTC. It yields the protein CASNQDGTSGSNEQYF.